This entry lists 30 T cell receptor beta chains sequenced from one sample in a study of T cell changes during pregnancy in multiple sclerosis. This table comes from immunoSEQ multiplex PCR, and its TCRdb copy is limited to in-frame clones, with some not included. The repertoire consists of more than 40,000 clones, with about 91% occurring once and the leading ten covering roughly 9%. This material consisted of CD8+ T cells from peripheral blood mononuclear cells, taken after pregnancy. The receptors come from a female donor with multiple sclerosis, enrolled in a pregnancy study.

This chain connects TRBV4-2 to TRBJ1-1; D might be TRBD1 (5 bases). The CDR3 is made up of 13 amino acids. V gave up 1 base and J gave up 4 bases, with 7 bases separating them. The germline V gene encodes CDR1 LGHNA and CDR2 YNFKEQ. The CDR3 coding sequence is TGTGCCAGCAGCCAAGGGAGGGGCACTGAAGCTTTCTTT. It codes for CASSQGRGTEAFF.

This clone was recorded only once. V and J are TRBV4-1 and TRBJ1-5; D not certain. V was shortened by 0 bases and J by 0 bases, with 6 bases between the two germline ends. The CDR3 is 15 residues long. CDR1 and CDR2 from the germline V gene are MGHRA and YSYEKL. This chain's CDR3 is CASSQDLPSNQPQHF. CDR3 sequence (DNA): TGCGCCAGCAGCCAAGATCTTCCTAGCAATCAGCCCCAGCATTTT.

The V gene is TRBV19, the J gene TRBJ2-1; D is unclear. This CDR3 has 14 amino acids. Trimming stripped 5 bases from V and 4 bases from J, with 12 bases between. The germline gives CDR1 LNHDA, CDR2 SQIVND (reference sequence). The CDR3 is CASSPLTGYNEQFF. The CDR3 bases are TGTGCCAGTAGTCCATTGACCGGGTACAATGAGCAGTTCTTC.

The rearrangement joins TRBV5-4 to TRBJ1-2; D might be TRBD1 (5 bases). Trimming removed 0 bases from V and 1 base from J, with 7 bases in between. The length of the CDR3 is 14 residues. Looked up from germline, CDR1 is SGHNT and CDR2 is YYREEE (reference sequence). The CDR3 coding sequence is TGTGCCAGCAGCTTGGTAGGGGATAACTATGGCTACACCTTC. Its protein is CASSLVGDNYGYTF. The full variable domain, rest sourced from reference TRBV5-4 and TRBJ1-2, is ETGVTQSPTHLIKTRGQQVTLRCSSQSGHNTVSWYQQALGQGPQFIFQYYREEENGRGNFPPRFSGLQFPNYSSELNVNALELDDSALYLCASSLVGDNYGYTFGSGTRLTVV.

This sequence joins TRBV6-5 and TRBJ2-2, with 8 positions matching TRBD2. The CDR3 runs 15 residues. J gave up 6 bases and V 5 bases, and 8 bases lay outside the gene matches. Germline V gives CDR1 MNHEY, CDR2 SVGAGI. In DNA, the CDR3 is TGTGCCAGCAGTAAAAGCGGGGGCAGGGCCGGGGAGCTGTTTTTT. Its protein product is CASSKSGGRAGELFF.

The V gene is TRBV4-2, the J gene TRBJ1-5, with 8 bases matching TRBD1. CDR3 size: 19 residues. After removal of 1 base from V and 4 bases from J, the junction contained 15 bases not matched to a gene. Germline loops: CDR1 LGHNA, CDR2 YNFKEQ. CDR3 sequence reads: CASSQGCCRGQEGNQPQHF. CDR3 in DNA: TGTGCCAGCAGCCAAGGTTGTTGCAGGGGGCAAGAGGGGAATCAGCCCCAGCATTTT.

The chain carries TRBV19 and TRBJ2-7, with 10 nucleotides matching TRBD1. Losses at the gene ends were 5 bases for V and 4 bases for J; bases not matched to a gene: 8. Germline loops: CDR1 LNHDA, CDR2 SQIVND (reference sequence). CDR3 size: 15 residues. The CDR3 reads CASSFSGTGVYEQYF. In DNA form, the CDR3 reads TGTGCCAGTAGTTTTTCCGGGACAGGGGTATACGAGCAGTACTTC.

The chain links TRBV5-6 to TRBJ2-7; TRBD2 is a possible D gene (6 bases). Germline CDR1 and CDR2: SGHDT and YYEEEE. CDR3 size: 15 residues. V dropped 0 bases and J dropped 0 bases, with 10 bases sitting between them. The CDR3 protein is CASSLGGGDSYEQYF. Written as DNA, the CDR3 is TGTGCCAGCAGCTTGGGAGGAGGGGACTCCTACGAGCAGTACTTC.

This clone came up once. The chain has TRBV5-1 and TRBJ2-7, with D possibly being TRBD2 (6 bases). CDR1 and CDR2 from the germline V gene are SGHRS and YFSETQ. CDR3 size: 15 residues. Trimming pared 4 bases from V and 0 bases from J, leaving 14 bases between. The CDR3 reads CASSPYSGYSYEQYF. CDR3 sequence (DNA): TGCGCCAGCAGCCCATACAGCGGGTACTCCTACGAGCAGTACTTC.

The V gene is TRBV7-6, the J gene TRBJ1-1; D unresolved. The ends were cut back, 4 bases at V and 4 bases at J, with 10 bases in the middle. The CDR3 has 13 residues. Germline CDR1 SGHVS, CDR2 FNYEAQ. CDR3: CASSSSVGTEAFF. Written as DNA, the CDR3 is TGTGCCAGCAGCTCTTCGGTCGGCACTGAAGCTTTCTTT.

This chain uses TRBV6-4 with TRBJ2-1, with D possibly TRBD2 on 6 matching bases. The CDR3 is made up of 14 amino acids. Trimming pared 8 bases from V and 7 bases from J, leaving 18 bases between. Germline V gives CDR1 MRHNA, CDR2 SNTAGT. The chain's CDR3 is CASRGTSGFNEQFF. For the CDR3, the DNA is TGTGCCAGCCGCGGGACTTCGGGGTTTAATGAGCAGTTCTTC.

This clone was detected only a few times. The chain links TRBV6-6 to TRBJ2-1, with 7 nucleotides matching TRBD1. CDR3 length: 14 amino acids. Trimming took 5 bases from V and 8 from J; bases not matched to a gene: 9. From germline, CDR1 is MNHNY and CDR2 SVGAGI (reference sequence). This CDR3 reads CASSPRDSSDEQFF. The CDR3 region has the DNA TGTGCCAGCAGTCCACGGGACAGTTCGGATGAGCAGTTCTTC.

The chain employs TRBV30 and TRBJ1-2, with D possibly TRBD1 on 5 matching bases. This CDR3 has 15 amino acids. Germline CDR1 and CDR2: GTSNPN and SVGIG (reference sequence). The germline V and J ends were trimmed by 1 base and 6 bases, with 18 bases remaining between them. CDR3 sequence (DNA): TGTGCCTGGAGTGCCCTATGGGGGGATCGCCATGGCTACACCTTC. It codes for CAWSALWGDRHGYTF.

This chain connects TRBV6-5 to TRBJ2-1, with 8 bases lining up with TRBD2. The CDR3 sequence is 15 residues long. The germline V gene encodes CDR1 MNHEY and CDR2 SVGAGI. Trimming cost V 2 bases and J 4 bases; bases outside gene matches: 4. The CDR3 DNA is TGTGCCAGCAGTTACATACGGGGGGGATACAATGAGCAGTTCTTC. Translation gives CASSYIRGGYNEQFF.

This clone came up once. The gene calls are TRBV6-5 and TRBJ2-2; D remains unclear. The V end lost 2 bases, the J end lost 6 bases, and 13 bases lay between the germline ends. The V gene's germline CDR1 is MNHEY and CDR2 SVGAGI. The CDR3 runs 15 residues. The CDR3 loop is CASSYTTTLAGELFF. CDR3 nucleotide sequence: TGTGCCAGCAGTTACACTACAACACTCGCCGGGGAGCTGTTTTTT.

This chain links TRBV5-6 with TRBJ1-2, with a tentative D call TRBD1 (6 bases). The V gene lost 2 bases and the J gene lost 4 bases, with 12 bases spanning the gap. Germline values: CDR1 SGHDT, CDR2 YYEEEE. The CDR3 consists of 14 residues. The CDR3 sequence: CASSFGQGSYGYTF. In DNA, the CDR3 is TGTGCCAGCAGCTTCGGGCAGGGGAGCTATGGCTACACCTTC.

The chain is built from TRBV7-9 and TRBJ2-7; possibly TRBD1 for D (6 bases). CDR1 and CDR2 (germline): SEHNR, FQNEAQ (reference sequence). The germline V and J ends were trimmed by 5 bases and 0 bases, with 14 bases remaining between them. The length of the CDR3 is 15 residues. The CDR3, as DNA: TGTGCCAGCAGCCCCCGAGACAGGACCTCCTACGAGCAGTACTTC. Its protein is CASSPRDRTSYEQYF. Supplemented by reference TRBV7-9 and TRBJ2-7, the full variable domain reads DTGVSQNPRHKITKRGQNVTFRCDPISEHNRLYWYRQTLGQGPEFLTYFQNEAQLEKSRLLSDRFSAERPKGSFSTLEIQRTEQGDSAMYLCASSPRDRTSYEQYFGPGTRLTVT.

The chain employs TRBV7-2 and TRBJ2-6; D is possibly TRBD2 (5 bases). Trimming stripped 5 bases from V and 0 bases from J, with 11 bases between. The CDR3 extends over 16 amino acids. Germline-derived CDR1 and CDR2 are SGHTA and FQGNSA. This chain's CDR3 is CASSQDAGSGANVLTF. CDR3 DNA sequence: TGTGCCAGCAGCCAAGATGCGGGCTCTGGGGCCAACGTCCTGACTTTC.

This clone counts as medium-sized (0.01 to 0.1%). The CDR3 sequence is CASSIGTGPPGYTF. In DNA, the CDR3 is TGTGCCAGTAGTATAGGAACAGGGCCCCCTGGCTACACCTTC. The V call is TRBV19, the J call TRBJ1-2; TRBD1 might be the D (6 bases). V dropped 1 base and J dropped 7 bases, with 13 bases sitting between them. CDR3 length equals 14 residues. The germline gives CDR1 LNHDA, CDR2 SQIVND (reference sequence).

The rearrangement links TRBV6-1 to TRBJ2-5; 10 positions match TRBD2. The CDR3 is 13 amino acids. Germline CDR1 is MNHNS and CDR2 is SASEGT. Losses at the gene ends were 10 bases for V and 2 bases for J; bases not matched to a gene: 4. CDR3 loop: CATGLAAQETQYF. CDR3 DNA: TGTGCCACCGGACTAGCGGCTCAAGAGACCCAGTACTTC.

V usage is TRBV5-1 and J usage is TRBJ1-3; no definite D call. The V gene lost 4 bases and the J gene lost 0 bases, with 8 bases spanning the gap. The CDR3 loop spans 14 amino acids. Germline-derived CDR1 and CDR2 are SGHRS and YFSETQ. CDR3 nucleotide sequence: TGCGCCAGCAGCACCCGAGGCTCTGGAAACACCATATATTTT. As protein: CASSTRGSGNTIYF.

This chain links TRBV11-3 with TRBJ2-1; D might be TRBD1 (6 bases). V was cut by 3 bases and J by 11 bases, with 11 bases left in between. Germline assignment: CDR1 SGHNT and CDR2 YENEEA. There are 12 residues in the CDR3. CDR3 residues: CASSFGGAKQFF. The CDR3, as DNA: TGTGCCAGCAGCTTTGGGGGCGCTAAGCAGTTCTTC.

This clone appeared a single time. The chain joins TRBV2 to TRBJ1-5, with unresolved D. This CDR3 comprises 12 residues. Per germline, CDR1 SNHLY and CDR2 FYNNEI. The V gene lost 6 bases and the J gene lost 5 bases, with 8 bases spanning the gap. The CDR3 nucleotides read TGTGCCAGCAGCGTAAACTATCAGCCCCAGCATTTT. This sequence encodes CASSVNYQPQHF.

CDR3 nucleotide sequence: TGTGCCAGCAGCCGCGGCGAATTTGAGTACTTC. Its protein is CASSRGEFEYF. The gene calls are TRBV27 and TRBJ2-5; D gene ambiguous. The V end was cut by 6 bases, the J end by 12 bases, with 14 bases between. Germline V gene lookup returns CDR1 MNHEY and CDR2 SMNVEV (reference sequence). The length of the CDR3 is 11 residues.

V is TRBV9 and J is TRBJ2-3; 8 nucleotides match TRBD2. Trimming removed 3 bases from V and 1 base from J; junction bases left unmatched: 10. The CDR3 runs to 17 residues. Per the germline V gene, CDR1 is SGDLS and CDR2 is YYNGEE. The CDR3, as DNA: TGTGCCAGCAGCGGCGGCCTTGCGGGGGGCGGCACAGATACGCAGTATTTT. This sequence encodes CASSGGLAGGGTDTQYF.

V usage is TRBV5-4 and J usage is TRBJ2-7, with 8 bases that match TRBD1. Trimming at V came to 0 bases and at J to 3 bases, leaving 2 bases not matched to a gene. The length of the CDR3 is 14 residues. Germline values: CDR1 SGHNT, CDR2 YYREEE (reference sequence). The CDR3 region is CASSLGTGGYEQYF. The CDR3 DNA is TGTGCCAGCAGCTTGGGCACAGGGGGCTACGAGCAGTACTTC.

The chain combines TRBV29-1 with TRBJ2-7; 12 bases fit TRBD1. The CDR3 extends over 14 amino acids. Germline values: CDR1 SQVTM, CDR2 ANQGSEA. The V gene end was trimmed by 3 bases and the J gene end by 9 bases; junction bases not matched to a gene: 9. The CDR3 region is CSVEPPGQGAVQYF. The DNA of the CDR3 is TGCAGCGTTGAGCCTCCGGGACAGGGGGCCGTGCAGTACTTC.

The V call is TRBV6-5, the J call TRBJ1-5; possibly TRBD1 for D (5 bases). The V end lost 2 bases, the J end lost 4 bases, and 6 bases lay between the germline ends. Germline-derived CDR1 and CDR2 are MNHEY and SVGAGI. The CDR3 spans 13 residues. In DNA, the CDR3 is TGTGCCAGCAGTTACGGACAAAATCAGCCCCAGCATTTT. Protein sequence: CASSYGQNQPQHF.

The genes are TRBV4-2 and TRBJ1-1; D unresolved. V was cut by 1 base and J by 4 bases, with 19 bases left in between. Per the germline V gene, CDR1 is LGHNA and CDR2 is YNFKEQ. The CDR3 is 17 residues long. The CDR3 reads CASSQGLYQFGSTEAFF. Written as DNA, the CDR3 is TGTGCCAGCAGCCAAGGACTGTACCAGTTCGGTAGCACTGAAGCTTTCTTT.

This clone was seen only once. The chain combines TRBV4-2 with TRBJ1-6; D is possibly TRBD1 (6 bases). V was shortened by 0 bases and J by 7 bases, with 13 bases between the two germline ends. Germline V gene lookup returns CDR1 LGHNA and CDR2 YNFKEQ. The CDR3 is made up of 16 amino acids. CDR3 coding DNA: TGTGCCAGCAGCCAAGATCCAGGGGCACTGAATTCACCCCTCCACTTT. Translated, it gives CASSQDPGALNSPLHF.